This entry lists 24 T cell receptor beta chains sequenced from one sample in a study of T cell responses to AZD1222 COVID-19 vaccine. The data were produced by immunoSEQ multiplex PCR, yet TCRdb's version contains in-frame clones alone and is incomplete. The repertoire holds around 97,000 clones, with approximately 88% as singletons. Sequenced here: peripheral blood, sampled on day 0 of AZD1222 vaccination. These receptors were taken from an adult in good health.

This clone was seen a few times. This chain joins TRBV30 and TRBJ1-2, with D unresolved. Germline V gene data show CDR1 as GTSNPN and CDR2 as SVGIG (reference sequence). The CDR3 loop spans 11 amino acids. V lost 3 bases and J lost 8, with 10 bases in between. CDR3 DNA sequence: TGTGCCTGGAGCCCCAATTTAGGCTACACCTTC. Its translation: CAWSPNLGYTF.

J is TRBJ2-7 and V is TRBV29-1, with 9 bases matching TRBD1. V was pared by 3 bases and J by 6 bases, with 6 bases of the junction left unmatched. CDR1 is SQVTM, CDR2 ANQGSEA, per germline. This CDR3 is 13 amino acids long. The DNA of the CDR3 is TGCAGCGTTGACGCCGGGACAGGGATCGAGCAGTACTTC. Translation: CSVDAGTGIEQYF.

A note on this clone: At one boundary the junction diverges from the germline segment, which might be a read error. The chain employs TRBV7-2 and TRBJ2-4; 7 nucleotides agree with TRBD1. The CDR3 extends over 12 amino acids. CDR1 and CDR2 (germline): SGHTA, FQGNSA. This CDR3 is CASSSQTGSVGF. The CDR3 DNA reads TGTGCCAGCAGCTCCCAGACAGGGTCGGTGGGCTTC.

The chain is built from TRBV6-2 or TRBV6-3 and TRBJ2-3; the D gene is possibly TRBD2 (5 bases). From germline, CDR1 is MNHEY and CDR2 SVGEGT. The germline V and J ends were trimmed by 5 bases and 1 base, with 7 bases remaining between them. The CDR3 has 13 amino acids. The CDR3, as DNA: TGTGCCAGCAGTGTGGGAGGCACAGATACGCAGTATTTT. Amino acid sequence: CASSVGGTDTQYF.

The chain is built from TRBV27 and TRBJ2-7, with 12 nucleotides matching TRBD2. Germline V gene data show CDR1 as MNHEY and CDR2 as SMNVEV (reference sequence). The CDR3 runs 15 residues. After removal of 6 bases from V and 0 bases from J, the junction contained 3 bases not matched to a gene. The CDR3 region is CASSLTSGGSYEQYF. For the CDR3, the DNA is TGTGCCAGCAGCCTGACTAGCGGGGGCTCCTACGAGCAGTACTTC.

The rearrangement joins TRBV27 to TRBJ1-6; TRBD1 matches at 8 bases. This CDR3 region has 14 residues. V trimming: 6 bases; J trimming: 6 bases; junction bases outside the gene matches: 4. Germline V gene sequence: CDR1 MNHEY, CDR2 SMNVEV (reference sequence). The CDR3 here is CASRPQGANSPLHF. CDR3 bases: TGTGCCAGCAGGCCTCAGGGGGCTAATTCACCCCTCCACTTT.

In nucleotides, the CDR3 is TGCGCCAGCAGCCAAGGGGCAGCATCGGGAAACATTCAGTACTTC. Its protein is CASSQGAASGNIQYF. The gene calls are TRBV4-1 and TRBJ2-4; D is ambiguous. The CDR3 loop spans 15 amino acids. Germline loops: CDR1 MGHRA, CDR2 YSYEKL. V was shortened by 1 base and J by 6 bases, with 13 bases between the two germline ends.

The CDR3 here is CASLSWNTEAFF. Here the CDR3 DNA reads TGTGCCAGCCTCTCCTGGAACACTGAAGCTTTCTTT. V gene TRBV28 combines with J gene TRBJ1-1; D unresolved. The CDR3 extends over 12 amino acids. Germline assignment: CDR1 MDHEN and CDR2 SYDVKM. Trimming removed 8 bases at V and 1 base at J, with 8 bases between.

The chain couples TRBV19 to TRBJ1-4, with D maybe TRBD1 (6 bases). V dropped 6 bases and J dropped 5 bases, with 16 bases sitting between them. Per the germline V gene, CDR1 is LNHDA and CDR2 is SQIVND (reference sequence). The CDR3 covers 15 residues. CDR3 sequence: CASRKGTLTNEKLFF. The CDR3 bases are TGTGCCAGTAGAAAGGGGACACTCACAAATGAAAAACTGTTTTTT.

CDR3 bases: TGTGCCAGTAGTATAGGTGGAGGGGGCACTAACTATGGCTACACCTTC. This codes for CASSIGGGGTNYGYTF. The chain has TRBV19 and TRBJ1-2, with TRBD1 identical over 7 bases. Germline loops: CDR1 LNHDA, CDR2 SQIVND (reference sequence). V was clipped by 1 base and J by 0 bases; unmatched bases: 5. The CDR3 runs to 16 residues.

For the CDR3, the DNA is TGTGCCAGCAGCGTAGCTACCGGGGAGCTGTTTTTT. Protein sequence: CASSVATGELFF. The chain joins TRBV9 to TRBJ2-2; no firm D call. The CDR3 is 12 amino acids. Germline-derived CDR1 and CDR2 are SGDLS and YYNGEE. Trimming pared 0 bases from V and 5 bases from J, leaving 2 bases between.

J is TRBJ2-2 and V is TRBV9; a possible D gene is TRBD2 (7 bases). Per germline, CDR1 SGDLS and CDR2 YYNGEE. Trimming removed 4 bases at V and 5 bases at J, with 15 bases between. The CDR3 length is 15 residues. CDR3 region: CASSWGGPSTGELFF. The CDR3 DNA sequence: TGTGCCAGCAGCTGGGGGGGCCCAAGTACCGGGGAGCTGTTTTTT.

The V call is TRBV6-5, the J call TRBJ2-1, with a weak D call TRBD2 (7 bases). This CDR3 is 14 amino acids long. From germline, CDR1 is MNHEY and CDR2 SVGAGI. The ends were cut back, 6 bases at V and 3 bases at J, with 12 bases in the middle. In nucleotides, the CDR3 is TGTGCCAGCAGGGGCGGGGGCGACTACAATGAGCAGTTCTTC. Translating it yields CASRGGGDYNEQFF.

The CDR3 sequence is CASSDSGRAPDTQYF. CDR3 nucleotides: TGTGCCAGCAGCGATAGCGGGAGGGCCCCAGATACGCAGTATTTT. J is TRBJ2-3 and V is TRBV9; 11 bases match TRBD2. Unmatched junction bases numbered 4, after V lost 3 bases and J lost 4 bases. The CDR3 is made up of 15 amino acids. Germline values: CDR1 SGDLS, CDR2 YYNGEE.

This chain links TRBV20-1 with TRBJ1-1, with D unclear. Trimming left V 5 bases short and J 9 bases short, with 10 bases between. CDR1 DFQATT and CDR2 SNEGSKA come from the germline V gene (reference sequence). The CDR3 covers 10 residues. CDR3 sequence: CSALGRKAFF. CDR3 bases: TGCAGTGCTTTAGGAAGAAAAGCTTTCTTT.

The gene calls are TRBV3-1 (or the pseudogene TRBV3-2) and TRBJ1-2; D might be TRBD1 (5 bases). The CDR3 runs 12 residues. V lost 11 bases, J lost 4 bases, and 14 bases lay in between. Germline lookup yields CDR1 LGHDT and CDR2 YNNKEL (reference sequence). CDR3 sequence reads: CAAQQGIYGYTF. CDR3 nucleotides: TGTGCCGCCCAGCAGGGTATCTATGGCTACACCTTC.

This chain connects TRBV19 to TRBJ1-2; TRBD1 matches 7 bases. With 2 bases clipped from V and 2 bases from J, the junction kept 2 bases outside the gene matches. Germline V gene data show CDR1 as LNHDA and CDR2 as SQIVND (reference sequence). The CDR3 consists of 14 residues. The CDR3, as DNA: TGTGCCAGTAGTATACTGGACAGGAACTATGGCTACACCTTC. Protein sequence: CASSILDRNYGYTF.

The chain carries TRBV20-1 and TRBJ2-3; D gene ambiguous. CDR3 length equals 11 residues. Germline-derived CDR1 and CDR2 are DFQATT and SNEGSKA (reference sequence). Trimming removed 6 bases from V and 8 bases from J, with 12 bases in between. CDR3: CSASNLGTQYF. In DNA, the CDR3 is TGCAGTGCGAGTAACCTTGGTACGCAGTATTTT.

The CDR3 DNA sequence: TGTGCCAGCAGCTTTAGGGCGGTCAATCAGCCCCAGCATTTT. Translating it yields CASSFRAVNQPQHF. The chain carries TRBV7-2 and TRBJ1-5, with D unclear. This CDR3 is 14 amino acids long. From germline, CDR1 is SGHTA and CDR2 FQGNSA. V lost 3 bases, J lost 3 bases, and 9 bases lay in between.

The chain couples TRBV24-1 to TRBJ2-7, with TRBD1 matching over 7 bases. Germline V CDR1 and CDR2: KGHDR, SFDVKD. Trimming cost V 1 base and J 5 bases; bases outside gene matches: 4. CDR3 length equals 14 residues. The CDR3 region has the DNA TGTGCCACCAGTGATTTCGGTCAGGGGGACGAGCAGTACTTC. Its translation: CATSDFGQGDEQYF.

This chain links TRBV7-2 with TRBJ2-5; tentatively, D is TRBD2 (5 bases). V was trimmed by 0 bases and J by 7 bases, leaving 12 bases between them. This CDR3 has 14 amino acids. Looked up from germline, CDR1 is SGHTA and CDR2 is FQGNSA. CDR3 nucleotides: TGTGCCAGCAGCTTAGCCTACGGCAGCGGGACCCAGTACTTC. It is translated as CASSLAYGSGTQYF.

The J gene is TRBJ2-1, the V gene TRBV5-4, with 8 bases identical to TRBD2. V lost 0 bases, J lost 1 base, and 12 bases stayed unmatched. The CDR3 has 19 residues. Germline V CDR1 and CDR2: SGHNT, YYREEE (reference sequence). This CDR3 is CASSLAVVGGARSYNEQFF. CDR3 DNA: TGTGCCAGCAGCTTGGCCGTGGTCGGGGGGGCCAGATCCTACAATGAGCAGTTCTTC.

CDR3 in amino acids: CASSPGNYGYTF. The CDR3 DNA is TGTGCCAGCAGCCCGGGAAACTATGGCTACACCTTC. The rearrangement links TRBV5-4 to TRBJ1-2; D not resolved. V gave up 4 bases and J gave up 2 bases, with 6 bases separating them. The germline gives CDR1 SGHNT, CDR2 YYREEE (reference sequence). This CDR3 is built from 12 residues.

This clone was seen a single time. V is TRBV10-1 and J is TRBJ1-3; D is unclear. The V gene's germline CDR1 is WNHNN and CDR2 SYGVQD (reference sequence). With 5 bases removed from V and 0 bases from J, the gap between germline ends came to 14 bases. The CDR3 sequence is 16 residues long. The DNA of the CDR3 is TGCGCCAGCAGTTACTACGGACTTGACTCTGGAAACACCATATATTTT. It encodes CASSYYGLDSGNTIYF.